This T cell receptor (beta chain) was identified in a study of T cell responses to AZD1222 COVID-19 vaccine. About the research overall: Pooling of second doses given at about 4 or about 12 weeks was done.

General study findings and limits: Increased Spike-specific TCR breadth and depth were observed after two AZD1222 doses. White British donors predominated, females outnumbered males, and clonal diversity was possibly underestimated.

TCRdb's table, derived via immunoSEQ multiplex PCR, lists solely in-frame clones and lacks some. The sample carries approximately 100,000 clones, roughly 84% recorded once. Details on this clone: The antigen remains unidentified.

Germline V gives CDR1 GTSNPN, CDR2 SVGIG (reference sequence). The CDR3 spans 13 residues. V trimming: 0 bases; J trimming: 15 bases; junction bases outside the gene matches: 11. This receptor was identified in an adult in good health. The material sequenced was peripheral blood, taken on day 0 of AZD1222 vaccination. The J gene is TRBJ2-1, the V gene TRBV30; 7 nucleotides agree with TRBD2. DNA of the CDR3: TGTGCCTGGAGTGTAGGCCGGGTAGCGGGTCCGTTCTTC. Translating gives CAWSVGRVAGPFF. Looking up the rest from reference TRBV30 and TRBJ2-1 gives the full variable domain: SQTIHQWPATLVQPVGSPLSLECTVEGTSNPNLYWYRQAAGRGLQLLFYSVGIGQISSEVPQNLSASRPQDRQFILSSKKLLLSDSGFYLCAWSVGRVAGPFFGPGTRLTVL.